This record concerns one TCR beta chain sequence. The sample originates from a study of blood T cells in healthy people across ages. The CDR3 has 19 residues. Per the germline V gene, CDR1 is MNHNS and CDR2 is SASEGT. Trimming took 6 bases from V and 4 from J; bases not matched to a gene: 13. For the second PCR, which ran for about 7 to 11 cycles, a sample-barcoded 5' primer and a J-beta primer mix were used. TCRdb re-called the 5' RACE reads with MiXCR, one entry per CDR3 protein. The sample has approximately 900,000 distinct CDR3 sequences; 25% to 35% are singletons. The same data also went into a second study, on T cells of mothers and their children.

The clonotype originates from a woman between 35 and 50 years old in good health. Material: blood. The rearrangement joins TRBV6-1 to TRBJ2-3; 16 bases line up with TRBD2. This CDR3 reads CASSSGLAGGRASADTQYF. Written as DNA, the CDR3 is TGTGCCAGCAGCTCGGGACTAGCGGGAGGGCGTGCTAGTGCAGATACGCAGTATTTT.